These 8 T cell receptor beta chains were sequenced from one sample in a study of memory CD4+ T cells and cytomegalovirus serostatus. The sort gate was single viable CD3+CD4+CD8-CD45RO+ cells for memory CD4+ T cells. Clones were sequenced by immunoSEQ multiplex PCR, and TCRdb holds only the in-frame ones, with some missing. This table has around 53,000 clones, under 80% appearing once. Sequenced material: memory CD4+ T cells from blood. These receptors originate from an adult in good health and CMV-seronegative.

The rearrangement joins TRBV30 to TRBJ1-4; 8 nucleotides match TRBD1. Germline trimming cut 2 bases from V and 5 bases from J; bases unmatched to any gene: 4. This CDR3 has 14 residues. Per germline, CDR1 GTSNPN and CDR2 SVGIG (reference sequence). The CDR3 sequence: CAWSRQGINEKLFF. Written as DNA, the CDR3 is TGTGCCTGGAGTAGACAGGGGATCAATGAAAAACTGTTTTTT.

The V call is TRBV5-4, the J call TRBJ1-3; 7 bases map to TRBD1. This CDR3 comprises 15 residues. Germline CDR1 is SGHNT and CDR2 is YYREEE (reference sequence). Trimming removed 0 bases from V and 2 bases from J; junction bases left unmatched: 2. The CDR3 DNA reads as TGTGCCAGCAGCTTGGCAGGACAGGCTGGAAACACCATATATTTT. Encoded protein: CASSLAGQAGNTIYF.

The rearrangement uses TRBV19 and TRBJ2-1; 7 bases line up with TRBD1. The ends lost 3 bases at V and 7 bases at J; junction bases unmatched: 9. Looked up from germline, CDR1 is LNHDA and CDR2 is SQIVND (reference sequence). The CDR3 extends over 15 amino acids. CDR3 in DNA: TGTGCCAGTAGTATCGGCCTACAGGGGCGAAATGAGCAGTTCTTC. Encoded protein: CASSIGLQGRNEQFF.

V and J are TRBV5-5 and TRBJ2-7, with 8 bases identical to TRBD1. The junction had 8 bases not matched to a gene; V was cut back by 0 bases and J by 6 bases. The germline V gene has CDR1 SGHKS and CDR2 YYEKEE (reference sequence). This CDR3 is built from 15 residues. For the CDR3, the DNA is TGTGCCAGCAGCTTGGGGTGGCAGGGGGCGTTCGAGCAGTACTTC. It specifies CASSLGWQGAFEQYF.

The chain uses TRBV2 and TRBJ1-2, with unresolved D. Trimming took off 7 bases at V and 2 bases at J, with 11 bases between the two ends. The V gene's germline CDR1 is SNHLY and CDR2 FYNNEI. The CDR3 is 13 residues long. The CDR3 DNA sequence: TGTGCCAGCACGAGGTACCTAAACTATGGCTACACCTTC. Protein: CASTRYLNYGYTF.

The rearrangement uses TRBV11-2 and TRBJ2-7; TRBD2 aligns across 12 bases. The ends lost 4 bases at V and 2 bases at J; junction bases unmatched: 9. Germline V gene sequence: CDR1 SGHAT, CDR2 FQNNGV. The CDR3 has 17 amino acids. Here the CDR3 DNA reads TGTGCCAGCAGCTCTCCCACCGGACTAGCGGGGACCTACGAGCAGTACTTC. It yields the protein CASSSPTGLAGTYEQYF.

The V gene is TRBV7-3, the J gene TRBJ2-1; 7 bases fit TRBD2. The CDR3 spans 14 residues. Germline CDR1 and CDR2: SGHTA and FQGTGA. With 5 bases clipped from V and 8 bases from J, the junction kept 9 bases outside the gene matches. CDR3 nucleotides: TGTGCCAGCAGCCCCCTTCGTGGGGGGGATGAGCAGTTCTTC. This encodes CASSPLRGGDEQFF.

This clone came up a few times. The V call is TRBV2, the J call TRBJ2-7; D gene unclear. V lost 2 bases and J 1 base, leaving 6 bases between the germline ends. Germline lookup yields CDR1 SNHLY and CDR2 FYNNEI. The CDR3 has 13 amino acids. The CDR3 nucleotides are TGTGCCAGCAGTGAAAGTAGGTCCTACGAGCAGTACTTC. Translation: CASSESRSYEQYF.